The text below deals with one T cell receptor (beta chain). The germline gives CDR1 SGHDT, CDR2 YYEEEE. V lost 1 base and J 4 bases, leaving 8 bases between the germline ends. CDR3 size: 13 residues. This sample stems from a study of blood T cell repertoires in COVID-19. Study in general: Some COVID-19 samples were acute and others convalescent; all came from the United States, Italy and Spain. The cDNA or gDNA used as material had been derived from T cells, B-cell-depleted T cells, or PBMCs.

In the original processing: It was from reference gene primer amplification that nucleated cell counts were estimated. Libraries were prepared by immunoSEQ multiplex PCR; TCRdb keeps only in-frame clonotypes and omits some of them. That table furnishes V, J and clone size, whereas the DNA furnished D and trimming. Counted here are under 300,000 clones, approximately 91% occurring once; the ten biggest clones make up 2% to 2.5%. V and J are TRBV5-6 and TRBJ2-5, with a tentative D call TRBD2 (5 bases). The source of this sequence is a man aged 50-59 years with acute or convalescent COVID-19. The sequenced sample was peripheral blood. The CDR3 DNA is TGTGCCAGCAGCTTGAAGGCGGGAGAGACCCAGTACTTC. It yields the protein CASSLKAGETQYF.